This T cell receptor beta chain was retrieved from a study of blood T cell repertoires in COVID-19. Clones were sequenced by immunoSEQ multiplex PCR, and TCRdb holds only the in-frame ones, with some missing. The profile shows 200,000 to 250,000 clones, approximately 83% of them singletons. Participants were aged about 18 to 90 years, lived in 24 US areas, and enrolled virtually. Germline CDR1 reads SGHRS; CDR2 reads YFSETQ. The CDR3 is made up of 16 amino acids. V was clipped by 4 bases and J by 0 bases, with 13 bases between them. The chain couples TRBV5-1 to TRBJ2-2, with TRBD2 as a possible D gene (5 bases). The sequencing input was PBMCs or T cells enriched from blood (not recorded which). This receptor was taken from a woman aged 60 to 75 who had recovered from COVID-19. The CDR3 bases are TGCGCCAGCAGCGTACTAGGACGGTCGAACACCGGGGAGCTGTTTTTT. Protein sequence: CASSVLGRSNTGELFF.